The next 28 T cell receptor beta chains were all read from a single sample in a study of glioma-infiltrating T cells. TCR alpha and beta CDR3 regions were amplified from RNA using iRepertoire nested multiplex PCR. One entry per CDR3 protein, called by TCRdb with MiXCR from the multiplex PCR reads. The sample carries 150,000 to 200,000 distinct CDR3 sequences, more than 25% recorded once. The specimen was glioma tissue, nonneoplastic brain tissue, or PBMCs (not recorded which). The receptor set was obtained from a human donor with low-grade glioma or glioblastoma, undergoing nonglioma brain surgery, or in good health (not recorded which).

This CDR3 reads CASSTPRRIGANTEAFF. In DNA form, the CDR3 reads TGTGCCAGTAGTACCCCCCGACGGATCGGGGCGAACACTGAAGCTTTCTTT. This rearrangement joins TRBV19 to TRBJ1-1; a possible D gene is TRBD1 (5 bases). The CDR3 is 17 amino acids. The germline gives CDR1 LNHDA, CDR2 SQIVND (reference sequence). The V end was cut by 4 bases, the J end by 1 base, with 19 bases between.

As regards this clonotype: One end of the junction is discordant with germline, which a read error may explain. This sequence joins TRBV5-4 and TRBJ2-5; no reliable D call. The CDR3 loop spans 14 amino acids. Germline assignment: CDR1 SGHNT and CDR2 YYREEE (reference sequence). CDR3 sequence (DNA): TGTGACAGCAGCTTGGTAGATCAGCCAGAGACACATTACTTC. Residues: CDSSLVDQPETHYF. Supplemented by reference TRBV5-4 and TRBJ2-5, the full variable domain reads ETGVTQSPTHLIKTRGQQVTLRCSSQSGHNTVSWYQQALGQGPQFIFQYYREEENGRGNFPPRFSGLQFPNYSSELNVNALELDDSALYLCDSSLVDQPETHYFGPGTRLLVL.

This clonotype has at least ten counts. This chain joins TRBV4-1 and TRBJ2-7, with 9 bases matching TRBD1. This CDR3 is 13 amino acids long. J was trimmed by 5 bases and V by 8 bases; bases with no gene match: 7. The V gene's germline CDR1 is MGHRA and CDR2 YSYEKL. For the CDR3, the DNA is TGCGCCAGCGGGAGGACAGGGGCCAACGAGCAGTACTTC. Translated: CASGRTGANEQYF.

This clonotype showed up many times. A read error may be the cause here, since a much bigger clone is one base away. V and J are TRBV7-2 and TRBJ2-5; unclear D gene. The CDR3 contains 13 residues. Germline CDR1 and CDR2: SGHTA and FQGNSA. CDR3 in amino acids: CASTRSYQKTQYF. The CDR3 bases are TGTGCCAGCACCCGATCGTACCAAAAGACCCAGTACTTC.

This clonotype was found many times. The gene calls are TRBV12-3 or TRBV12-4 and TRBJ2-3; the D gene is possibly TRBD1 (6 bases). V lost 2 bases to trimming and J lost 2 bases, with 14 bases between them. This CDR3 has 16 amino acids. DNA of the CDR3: TGTGCCAGCAGTTTAATACAGGGAAGGGCCACAGATACGCAGTATTTT. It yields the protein CASSLIQGRATDTQYF.

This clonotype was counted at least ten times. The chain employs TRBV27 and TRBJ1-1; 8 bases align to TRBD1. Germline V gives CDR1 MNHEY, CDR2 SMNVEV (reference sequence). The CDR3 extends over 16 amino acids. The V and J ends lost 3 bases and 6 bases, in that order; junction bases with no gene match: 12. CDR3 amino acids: CASSLSGGQGAPEAFF. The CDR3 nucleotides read TGTGCCAGCAGTTTGAGCGGTGGACAGGGCGCCCCTGAAGCTTTCTTT.

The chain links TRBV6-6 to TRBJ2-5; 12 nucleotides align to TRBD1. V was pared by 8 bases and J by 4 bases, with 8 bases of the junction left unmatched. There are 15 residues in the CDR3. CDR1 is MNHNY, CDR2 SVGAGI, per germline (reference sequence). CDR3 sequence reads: CASASGTGGAETQYF. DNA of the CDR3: TGTGCCAGCGCATCCGGGACAGGGGGCGCAGAGACCCAGTACTTC.

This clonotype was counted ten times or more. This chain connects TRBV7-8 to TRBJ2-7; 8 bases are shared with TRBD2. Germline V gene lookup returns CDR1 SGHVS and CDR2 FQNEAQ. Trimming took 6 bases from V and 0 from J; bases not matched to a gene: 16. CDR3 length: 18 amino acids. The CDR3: CASRQSRASGRGSYEQYF. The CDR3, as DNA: TGTGCCAGCAGGCAAAGTAGGGCTAGCGGGCGCGGCTCCTACGAGCAGTACTTC.

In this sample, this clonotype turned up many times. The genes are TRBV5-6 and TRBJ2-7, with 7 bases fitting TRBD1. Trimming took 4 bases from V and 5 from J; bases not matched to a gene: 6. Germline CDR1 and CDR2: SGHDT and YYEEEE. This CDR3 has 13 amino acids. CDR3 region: CASSIRQGDEQYF. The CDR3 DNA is TGTGCCAGCAGCATACGACAGGGAGACGAGCAGTACTTC.

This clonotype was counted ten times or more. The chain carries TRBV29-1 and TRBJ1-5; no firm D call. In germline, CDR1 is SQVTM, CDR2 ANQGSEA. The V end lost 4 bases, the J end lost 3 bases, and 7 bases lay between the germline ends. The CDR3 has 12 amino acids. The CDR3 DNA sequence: TGCAGCGTTGGGAGTGTCAATCAGCCCCAGCATTTT. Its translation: CSVGSVNQPQHF. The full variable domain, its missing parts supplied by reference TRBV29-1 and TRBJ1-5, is SAVISQKPSRDICQRGTSLTIQCQVDSQVTMMFWYRQQPGQSLTLIATANQGSEATYESGFVIDKFPISRPNLTFSTLTVSNMSPEDSSIYLCSVGSVNQPQHFGDGTRLSIL.

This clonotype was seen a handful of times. Here the CDR3 reads CASSLDTGVRGTEAFF. CDR3 coding DNA: TGCGCCAGCAGCTTGGACACAGGGGTGCGGGGAACTGAAGCTTTCTTT. The V call is TRBV5-1, the J call TRBJ1-1; 7 bases fit TRBD1. Per germline, CDR1 SGHRS and CDR2 YFSETQ. The CDR3 has 16 residues. V lost 0 bases, J lost 5 bases, and 10 bases stayed unmatched.

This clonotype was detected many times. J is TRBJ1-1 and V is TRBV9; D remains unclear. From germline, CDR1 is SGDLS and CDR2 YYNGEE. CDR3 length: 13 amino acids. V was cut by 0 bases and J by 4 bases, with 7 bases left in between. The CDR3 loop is CASSVAAGTEAFF. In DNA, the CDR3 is TGTGCCAGCAGCGTAGCCGCGGGCACTGAAGCTTTCTTT.

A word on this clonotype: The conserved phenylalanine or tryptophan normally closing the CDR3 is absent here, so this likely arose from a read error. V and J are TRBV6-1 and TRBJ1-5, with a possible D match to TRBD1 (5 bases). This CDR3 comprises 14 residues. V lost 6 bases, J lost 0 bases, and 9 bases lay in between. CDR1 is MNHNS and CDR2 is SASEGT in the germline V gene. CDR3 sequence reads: CASRQEDSNQPQHS. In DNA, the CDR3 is TGTGCCAGCAGACAGGAGGATAGCAATCAGCCCCAGCATTCT.

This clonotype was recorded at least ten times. CDR3 amino acids: CASSGDSGSTDTQYF. The DNA for the CDR3 is TGTGCCAGCAGTGGGGATAGCGGGAGCACAGATACGCAGTATTTT. The chain combines TRBV6-4 with TRBJ2-3; 7 nucleotides line up with TRBD2. V gave up 4 bases and J gave up 0 bases; unmatched junction bases: 4. Germline V gene lookup returns CDR1 MRHNA and CDR2 SNTAGT. The CDR3 is 15 amino acids.

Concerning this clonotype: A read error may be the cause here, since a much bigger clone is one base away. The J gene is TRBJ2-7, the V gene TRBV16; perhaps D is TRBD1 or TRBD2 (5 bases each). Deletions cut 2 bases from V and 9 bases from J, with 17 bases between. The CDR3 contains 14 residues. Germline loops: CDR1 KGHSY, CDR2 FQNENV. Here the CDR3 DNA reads TGTGCCAGCAGCCAAGTTCTCAGGGCAAGCGGGCAGTACTTC. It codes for CASSQVLRASGQYF. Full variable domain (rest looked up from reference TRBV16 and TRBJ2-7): GEEVAQTPKHLVRGEGQKAKLYCAPIKGHSYVFWYQQVLKNEFKFLISFQNENVFDETGMPKERFSAKCLPNSPCSLEIQATKLEDSAVYFCASSQVLRASGQYFGPGTRLTVT.

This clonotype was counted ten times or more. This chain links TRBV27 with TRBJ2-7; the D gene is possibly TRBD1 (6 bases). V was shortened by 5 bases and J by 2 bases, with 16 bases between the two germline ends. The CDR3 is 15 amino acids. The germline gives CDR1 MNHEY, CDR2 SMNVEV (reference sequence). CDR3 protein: CASSPQPQGTYEQYF. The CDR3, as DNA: TGTGCCAGCAGTCCTCAACCACAGGGAACCTACGAGCAGTACTTC.

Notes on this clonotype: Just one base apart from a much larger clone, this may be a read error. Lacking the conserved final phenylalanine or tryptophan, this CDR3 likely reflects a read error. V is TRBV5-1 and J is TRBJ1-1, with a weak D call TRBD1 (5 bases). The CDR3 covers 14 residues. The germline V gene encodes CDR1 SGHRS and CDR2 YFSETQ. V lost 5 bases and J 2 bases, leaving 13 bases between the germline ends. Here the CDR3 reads CASRSRRANTEAFS. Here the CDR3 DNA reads TGCGCCAGCAGGTCCCGCAGGGCCAACACTGAAGCTTTCTCT.

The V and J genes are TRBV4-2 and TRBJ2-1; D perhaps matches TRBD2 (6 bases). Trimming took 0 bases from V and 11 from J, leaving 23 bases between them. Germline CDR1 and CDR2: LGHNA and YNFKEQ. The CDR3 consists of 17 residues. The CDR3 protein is CASSQEYTGLRRDKQFF. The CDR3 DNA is TGTGCCAGCAGCCAAGAGTACACGGGTTTAAGGCGGGATAAGCAGTTCTTC.

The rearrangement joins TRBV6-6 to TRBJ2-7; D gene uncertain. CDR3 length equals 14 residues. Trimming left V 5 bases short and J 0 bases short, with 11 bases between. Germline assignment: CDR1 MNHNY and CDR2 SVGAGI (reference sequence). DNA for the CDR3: TGTGCCAGCAGTACCCTAACGCGCTCCTACGAGCAGTACTTC. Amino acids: CASSTLTRSYEQYF.

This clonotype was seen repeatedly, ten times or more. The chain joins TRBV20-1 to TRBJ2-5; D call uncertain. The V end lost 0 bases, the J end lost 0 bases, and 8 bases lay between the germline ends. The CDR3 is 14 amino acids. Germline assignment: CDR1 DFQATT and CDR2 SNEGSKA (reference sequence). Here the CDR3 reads CSARDGVNQETQYF. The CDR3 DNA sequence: TGCAGTGCTAGAGATGGGGTAAACCAAGAGACCCAGTACTTC.

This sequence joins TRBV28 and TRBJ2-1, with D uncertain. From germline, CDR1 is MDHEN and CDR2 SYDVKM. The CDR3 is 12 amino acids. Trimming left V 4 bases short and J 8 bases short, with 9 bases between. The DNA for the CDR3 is TGTGCCAGCAGTTCTTTGCTCTATGAGCAGTTCTTC. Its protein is CASSSLLYEQFF.

CDR3 in DNA: TGTGCCAGCAGTTCGATTACAAGGATACATGGCTACACCTTC. Its translation: CASSSITRIHGYTF. V and J are TRBV12-3 or TRBV12-4 and TRBJ1-2, with D hard to call. This CDR3 is built from 14 residues. V was pared by 4 bases and J by 6 bases, with 15 bases between.

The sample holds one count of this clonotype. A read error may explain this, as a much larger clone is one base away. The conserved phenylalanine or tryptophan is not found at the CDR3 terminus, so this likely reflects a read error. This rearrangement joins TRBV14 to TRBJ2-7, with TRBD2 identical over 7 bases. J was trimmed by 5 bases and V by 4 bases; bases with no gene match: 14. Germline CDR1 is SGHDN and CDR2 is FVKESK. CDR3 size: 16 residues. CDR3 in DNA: TGTGCCAGCAGCCCCCCGGGGAGGGAGGGCCTCAACGAGCAGTACTTA. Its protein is CASSPPGREGLNEQYL.

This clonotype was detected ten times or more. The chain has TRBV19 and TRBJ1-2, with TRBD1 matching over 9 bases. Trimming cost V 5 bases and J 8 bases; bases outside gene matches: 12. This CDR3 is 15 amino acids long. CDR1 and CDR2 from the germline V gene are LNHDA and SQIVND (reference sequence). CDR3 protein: CASSLTLTGGEGYTF. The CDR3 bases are TGTGCCAGTAGTCTCACTCTCACAGGGGGCGAAGGCTACACCTTC. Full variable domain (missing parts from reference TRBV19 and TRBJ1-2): DGGITQSPKYLFRKEGQNVTLSCEQNLNHDAMYWYRQDPGQGLRLIYYSQIVNDFQKGDIAEGYSVSREKKESFPLTVTSAQKNPTAFYLCASSLTLTGGEGYTFGSGTRLTVV.

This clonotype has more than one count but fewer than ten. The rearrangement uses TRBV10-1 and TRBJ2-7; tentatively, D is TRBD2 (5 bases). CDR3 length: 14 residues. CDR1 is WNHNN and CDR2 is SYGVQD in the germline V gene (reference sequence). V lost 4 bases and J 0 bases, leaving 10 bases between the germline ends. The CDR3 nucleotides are TGCGCCAGCAGTGTGACTAAGCTCTCCTACGAGCAGTACTTC. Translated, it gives CASSVTKLSYEQYF.

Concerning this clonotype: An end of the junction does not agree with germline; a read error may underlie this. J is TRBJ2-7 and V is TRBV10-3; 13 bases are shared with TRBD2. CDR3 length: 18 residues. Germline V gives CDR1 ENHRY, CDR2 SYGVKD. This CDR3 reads CAISDRAPGLAGKYEQCF. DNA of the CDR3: TGTGCCATCAGTGACAGGGCCCCGGGACTAGCGGGGAAGTACGAGCAGTGCTTC.

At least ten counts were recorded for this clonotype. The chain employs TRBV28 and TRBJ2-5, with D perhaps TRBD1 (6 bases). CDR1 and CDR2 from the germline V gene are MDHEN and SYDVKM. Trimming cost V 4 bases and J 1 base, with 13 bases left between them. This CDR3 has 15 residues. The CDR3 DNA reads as TGTGCCAGCAGTTCAACGACAGGCCCCCAAGAGACCCAGTACTTC. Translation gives CASSSTTGPQETQYF.

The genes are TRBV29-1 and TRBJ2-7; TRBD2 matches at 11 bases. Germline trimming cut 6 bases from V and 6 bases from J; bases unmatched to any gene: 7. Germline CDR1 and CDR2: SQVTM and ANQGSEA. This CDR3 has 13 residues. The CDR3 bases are TGCAGCGTCGATAGCGGGAGGGGTCGCGAGCAGTACTTC. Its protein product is CSVDSGRGREQYF.